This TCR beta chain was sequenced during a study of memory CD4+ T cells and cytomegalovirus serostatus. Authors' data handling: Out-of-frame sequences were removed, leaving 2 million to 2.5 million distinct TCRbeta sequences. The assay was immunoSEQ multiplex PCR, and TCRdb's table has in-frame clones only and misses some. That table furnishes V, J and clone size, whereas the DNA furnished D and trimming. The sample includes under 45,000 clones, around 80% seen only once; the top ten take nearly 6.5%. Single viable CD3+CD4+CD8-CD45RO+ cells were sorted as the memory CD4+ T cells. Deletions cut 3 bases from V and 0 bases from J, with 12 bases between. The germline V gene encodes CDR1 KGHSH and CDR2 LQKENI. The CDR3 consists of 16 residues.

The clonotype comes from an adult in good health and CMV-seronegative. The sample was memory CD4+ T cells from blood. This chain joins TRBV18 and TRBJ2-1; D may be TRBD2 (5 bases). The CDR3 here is CASSPLAPSSYNEQFF. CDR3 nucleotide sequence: TGTGCCAGCTCACCGTTAGCGCCGAGCTCCTACAATGAGCAGTTCTTC.